This T cell receptor beta chain is drawn from a study of T-cell memory formation after mild COVID-19. Study results and limitations: Clones contracting day 15 to 85 were balanced CD4/CD8; later expanders leaned CD4+.

With regard to this clonotype: Its antigen is still unknown.

The J segment lost 4 bases and the V segment lost 4 bases, leaving 7 bases of the junction unmatched. The length of the CDR3 is 14 residues. From germline, CDR1 is DFQATT and CDR2 SNEGSKA (reference sequence). TCRdb recomputed calls from the 5' RACE reads with MiXCR, one row per CDR3 protein. The data hold approximately 450,000 distinct CDR3 sequences, with roughly 18% observed a single time. Sequencing input: PBMCs or a T cell subset sorted from them (not recorded which). This receptor was obtained from an adult woman who had mild COVID-19 (a few samples of this study predate the infection). Cell type and time point are not known. The rearrangement joins TRBV20-1 to TRBJ2-1; 7 bases are a match to TRBD1. In DNA, the CDR3 is TGCAGTGCTATATCCGGGACAGATTACAATGAGCAGTTCTTC. It encodes CSAISGTDYNEQFF.